The present TCR beta chain was sequenced within a study of T cells in Graves' hyperthyroidism and ophthalmopathy. The overall study: Once the initial diagnosis was made, peripheral blood was obtained before any treatment.

Stable Graves' hyperthyroidism denoted no ophthalmopathy progression over 18 months. Clinical symptoms, serum thyroxine, TRAb, thyroid ultrasound and orbital computed tomography established diagnosis. Template material for amplifying TCR beta CDR3 regions consisted of RNA transcripts. Initially, a first-round RT-PCR of the TCR CDR3 employed the HTBI primer set. TCRdb re-called the multiplex PCR reads with MiXCR, one entry per CDR3 protein. The repertoire includes 94,000 or so distinct CDR3 sequences, approximately 56% of them detected once, and less than 30% sits in the top ten. As for this clonotype: Its specificity is unknown. It may be a read error: a sequence one base away is much more abundant.

Findings and limits, study-wide: A 13 V-J signature model discriminated ophthalmopathy versus stable hyperthyroidism.

This TCR was sampled from a middle-aged woman with Graves' hyperthyroidism. Input material: blood.

The CDR3 reads CASSPQGAEALF. CDR3 sequence (DNA): TGTGCCAGCAGTCCCCAGGGCGCTGAAGCTCTCTTT. The V call is TRBV6-6, the J call TRBJ1-1; weak D call: TRBD1 (5 bases). This CDR3 has 12 amino acids. Germline V gene lookup returns CDR1 MNHNY and CDR2 SVGAGI (reference sequence).